This is a list of T cell receptor beta chains from one sample in a study of blood T cell repertoires in COVID-19. Measured with immunoSEQ multiplex PCR; TCRdb has only the in-frame clones, and not every one. The sample includes hundreds of thousands of clones, about nine tenths of them seen just once. The sample taken for sequencing was peripheral blood. The receptors derive from a man aged 18-30 years with active or convalescent COVID-19. Each CDR3 is given with its conserved first and last residue. A D gene is named only where the DNA matches it firmly. Size is stated for part of the rows, as once, few or many counts, or as a class when the clone is expanded.

d_call j_call v_call clone_size cdr3_nt cdr3_aa
- TRBJ1-5 TRBV7-9 - TGTGCCAGCAGCCTATCCCGGGAGGGCACGACCCAGCATTTT CASSLSREGTTQHF
- TRBJ2-3 TRBV4-1 few TGCGCCAGCAGCCCTACACCGGCTAGCTCCCCAGATACGCAGTATTTT CASSPTPASSPDTQYF
- TRBJ2-1 TRBV10-1 - TGCGCCAGCAGTGTAACCGGTTACAATGAGCAGTTCTTC CASSVTGYNEQFF
TRBD1 TRBJ1-2 TRBV2 - TGTGCCAGCAGGGAAGACAGGGGTAGGTCTCACTTC CASREDRGRSHF
TRBD2 TRBJ2-1 TRBV18 - TGTGCCAGCGCCCCTATGCTAGCGGGTAACAATGAGCAGTTCTTC CASAPMLAGNNEQFF
- TRBJ1-1 TRBV14 - TGTGCCAGCAGCCATCGAACAGGGATGTCTGAAGCTTTCTTT CASSHRTGMSEAFF
TRBD1 TRBJ1-1 TRBV27 - TGTGCCAGCAGTTTACACAGGGGAAAGAACACTGAAGCTTTCTTT CASSLHRGKNTEAFF
TRBD2 TRBJ2-2 TRBV5-8 - TGTGCCAGCAGCTCCTTTGACAAGGCGGGAGTTCTCGCCTCAGAGCTGTTTTTT CASSSFDKAGVLASELFF
- TRBJ2-7 TRBV5-1 - TGCGCCAGCAGCTTAGGGGCCCACTCCTACTTC CASSLGAHSYF
TRBD2 TRBJ2-2 TRBV4-1 - TGCGCCAGCAGCCAAGAGTCGCGGGAGAGAGCCGGGGAGCTGTTTTTT CASSQESRERAGELFF
- TRBJ2-1 TRBV18 - TGTGCCAGCTCACCACCGAGCGGGTTGGGTAATGAGCAGTTCTTC CASSPPSGLGNEQFF
TRBD2 TRBJ2-1 TRBV27 - TGTGCCAGCCGACCTGGGACTAGCGGGGGCAATGAGCAGTTCTTC CASRPGTSGGNEQFF
TRBD1 TRBJ1-3 TRBV7-9 - TGTGCCAGCAGCGCCACTTGGGACAGGGGGTCTGGAAACACCATATATTTT CASSATWDRGSGNTIYF
- TRBJ1-6 TRBV6-5 - TGTGCCAGCGAAGTGGAGATACGGGGGTCACCCCTCCACTTT CASEVEIRGSPLHF
TRBD2 TRBJ2-3 TRBV11-2 - TGTGCCAGCAGCTTAGATCAACGTAGCGGGAGTCGCACAGATACGCAGTATTTT CASSLDQRSGSRTDTQYF
- TRBJ1-4 TRBV14 few TGTGCCAGCAGCAAGACACATAGACAGTCAACTAATGAAAAACTGTTTTTT CASSKTHRQSTNEKLFF
TRBD1 TRBJ2-7 TRBV5-1 - TGCGCCAGCAGCCTGAATCCGGGACAGGGGTCCTACGAGCAGTACTTC CASSLNPGQGSYEQYF
TRBD2 TRBJ2-3 TRBV11-2 - TGTGCCAGCAAAGTGCGGGGGGGTACAGATACGCAGTATTTT CASKVRGGTDTQYF
- TRBJ2-1 TRBV6-5 - TGTGCCAGCAGTTCCCACGCCAGCTCCTACAATGAGCAGTTCTTC CASSSHASSYNEQFF
TRBD2 TRBJ2-1 TRBV11-2 - TGTGCCAGCAGCTTTATGAGCGGGGGGGTTGGTGAGCAGTTCTTC CASSFMSGGVGEQFF
- TRBJ2-5 TRBV5-6 - TGTGCCAGCAGCTTGTTATCAGGAAGGGAGACCCAGTACTTC CASSLLSGRETQYF
TRBD2 TRBJ2-7 TRBV5-1 few TGCGCCAGCAGCTTGGTGCCCCAGCGGGAGGGCTCCTACGAGCAGTACTTC CASSLVPQREGSYEQYF
- TRBJ1-2 TRBV15 - TGTGCCACCAGTCAGACAAGCGGCTATGGCTACACCTTC CATSQTSGYGYTF
TRBD1 TRBJ1-4 TRBV6-5 - TGTGCCAGCAGTTACGCCACCGGGACAGGGGGTGAAAAACTGTTTTTT CASSYATGTGGEKLFF
TRBD1 TRBJ1-1 TRBV6-4 - TGTGCCAGCAGTGACGGGACAGGGGGCACTGAAGCTTTCTTT CASSDGTGGTEAFF
TRBD2 TRBJ2-7 TRBV11-2 - TGTGCCAGCAGCTTAGATCTTGGACTAGCGGGGTCCTACGAGCAGTACTTC CASSLDLGLAGSYEQYF
TRBD2 TRBJ2-1 TRBV7-2 few TGTGCCAGCAGCTTACTAGCTAGCGGGAGAGTCTACAATGAGCAGTTCTTC CASSLLASGRVYNEQFF
TRBD1 TRBJ1-6 TRBV7-8 - TGTGCCAGCAGCTTGGAGGGGGCGCGTTCACCCCTCCACTTT CASSLEGARSPLHF
- TRBJ2-1 TRBV7-3 once TGTGCCAGCAGCCCCAGAGGCAGATACAATGAGCAGTTCTTC CASSPRGRYNEQFF
- TRBJ2-5 TRBV18 - TGTGCCAGCTCACCACACCGGGGGACTCAAGAGACCCAGTACTTC CASSPHRGTQETQYF
TRBD2 TRBJ2-7 TRBV10-3 few TGTGCCATCAGTGATGTCGGGGGGAGCTACGAGCAGTACTTC CAISDVGGSYEQYF
- TRBJ1-3 TRBV7-2 - TGTGCCAGCAGCCCCCCTAATGGAAACACCATATATTTT CASSPPNGNTIYF
TRBD1 TRBJ1-6 TRBV7-9 - TGTGCCAGCAGCTTGAACAGGGGGTATAATTCACCCCTCCACTTT CASSLNRGYNSPLHF
TRBD2 TRBJ2-1 TRBV7-9 once TGTGCCAGCTCTCTCGGCGGGAGGAGCGATGAGCAGTTCTTC CASSLGGRSDEQFF
TRBD2 TRBJ2-2 TRBV3-1/TRBV3-2 - TGTGCCAGCAGCCAATGGGGACTAGCGAACACCGGGGAGCTGTTTTTT CASSQWGLANTGELFF
- TRBJ1-6 TRBV9 - TGTGCCAGCAGCGGCGGTAGTTCACCCCTCCACTTT CASSGGSSPLHF
- TRBJ2-7 TRBV5-1 - TGCGCCAGCAGCGGCGGGGGCACGGACGAGCAGTACTTC CASSGGGTDEQYF
TRBD1 TRBJ1-5 TRBV19 - TGTGCCAGTAGTACAAGCAGGACAGGGGTGAGGTATCAGCCCCAGCATTTT CASSTSRTGVRYQPQHF
TRBD1 TRBJ1-2 TRBV19 - TGTGCCAGTAGTATTCAGGCCGGGACAGGGTCTGGCTACACCTTC CASSIQAGTGSGYTF
TRBD1 TRBJ1-2 TRBV3-1/TRBV3-2 - TGTGCCAGCAGCCAGTGGCAGGGGGACTATGGCTACACCTTC CASSQWQGDYGYTF
TRBD1 TRBJ1-2 TRBV7-2 - TGTGCCAGCAGCCCCGGGACAGCCTATGGCTACACCTTC CASSPGTAYGYTF
- TRBJ2-4 TRBV15 - TGTGCCACCAGCCGCTACAGGGGGGGGGCCAAAAACATTCAGTACTTC CATSRYRGGAKNIQYF
TRBD1 TRBJ2-3 TRBV5-1 few TGCGCCAGCAGCTTGGGGGACAGCCCTACGCAGTATTTT CASSLGDSPTQYF
TRBD2 TRBJ2-1 TRBV6-4 - TGTGCCAGTAATCTAGCGGGGGGCCCGCACCGGTTCTTC CASNLAGGPHRFF
- TRBJ1-4 TRBV9 - TGTGCCAGCAGCCCTGCTCAGGACAGCGGGGCGGATGAAAAACTGTTTTTT CASSPAQDSGADEKLFF
- TRBJ1-4 TRBV18 few TGTGCCAGCTCTGACAGGCCTGATGAAAAACTGTTTTTT CASSDRPDEKLFF
TRBD2 TRBJ2-1 TRBV28 - TGTGCCAGCAGTCCCACCCCGGGACTAGCGTCCTACAATGAGCAGTTCTTC CASSPTPGLASYNEQFF
- TRBJ2-2 TRBV7-9 - TGTGCCAGCAGCCCATACGGGGAAAACACCGGGGAGCTGTTTTTT CASSPYGENTGELFF